Below are 23 T cell receptor beta chains sequenced from a single sample in a study of cytomegalovirus exposure and HLA in healthy donors. The PCR ran on 60 Vbeta and 13 Jbeta primers. Here immunoSEQ multiplex PCR was the method, and the copy in TCRdb shows in-frame clones only, minus some. Among 85,000 to 90,000 clones listed, about 85% were seen once. The sequencing sample was made of PBMCs. These receptors all come from a middle-aged man in good health and CMV-seropositive.

The rearrangement uses TRBV6-1 and TRBJ1-1; possibly TRBD1 for D (5 bases). This CDR3 contains 14 residues. Trimming shortened V by 2 bases and J by 5 bases, and 12 bases separated the two germline ends. The germline V gene has CDR1 MNHNS and CDR2 SASEGT. CDR3 amino acids: CASSEPGERTEAFF. Written as DNA, the CDR3 is TGTGCCAGCAGTGAACCGGGGGAGAGGACTGAAGCTTTCTTT.

The chain carries TRBV6-5 and TRBJ2-5; D perhaps matches TRBD2 (5 bases). Deletions cut 2 bases from V and 5 bases from J, with 12 bases between. Per germline, CDR1 MNHEY and CDR2 SVGAGI. CDR3 length equals 14 residues. The CDR3 DNA is TGTGCCAGCAGTTACGCCCCCTTAGCGGAGACCCAGTACTTC. It codes for CASSYAPLAETQYF.

V usage is TRBV15 and J usage is TRBJ1-5; TRBD1 aligns across 8 bases. The CDR3 loop spans 13 amino acids. V shed 3 bases, J shed 6 bases, and the junction held 1 base outside the gene matches. The germline V gene has CDR1 LNHNV and CDR2 YYDKDF (reference sequence). The CDR3 protein is CATSSRGLQPQHF. In DNA, the CDR3 is TGTGCCACCAGCAGCAGGGGGCTTCAGCCCCAGCATTTT.

The chain links TRBV28 to TRBJ2-5; 14 nucleotides line up with TRBD2. The V gene's germline CDR1 is MDHEN and CDR2 SYDVKM. The CDR3 spans 18 residues. The V segment lost 5 bases and the J segment 3 bases; nucleotides outside the gene matches: 11. The CDR3 sequence is CASSRKGLAGVGKETQYF. The DNA of the CDR3 is TGTGCCAGCAGTCGAAAGGGACTAGCGGGAGTCGGTAAAGAGACCCAGTACTTC. The full variable domain, its missing parts supplied by reference TRBV28 and TRBJ2-5, is DVKVTQSSRYLVKRTGEKVFLECVQDMDHENMFWYRQDPGLGLRLIYFSYDVKMKEKGDIPEGYSVSREKKERFSLILESASTNQTSMYLCASSRKGLAGVGKETQYFGPGTRLLVL.

This clone was detected once. The chain is built from TRBV5-1 and TRBJ2-3; TRBD1 matches 8 bases. The ends lost 0 bases at V and 2 bases at J; junction bases unmatched: 5. The CDR3 has 16 residues. Germline values: CDR1 SGHRS, CDR2 YFSETQ. As DNA, the CDR3 is TGCGCCAGCAGCTTGGGGACAGGGAGATTCACAGATACGCAGTATTTT. This translates into CASSLGTGRFTDTQYF.

This sequence joins TRBV29-1 and TRBJ2-3; D gene unclear. This CDR3 is 10 amino acids long. Germline loops: CDR1 SQVTM, CDR2 ANQGSEA. Deletions cut 4 bases from V and 5 bases from J, with 4 bases between. The CDR3 loop is CSVGLDTQYF. CDR3 coding DNA: TGCAGCGTTGGGCTAGATACGCAGTATTTT.

The genes are TRBV5-4 and TRBJ1-1; 8 positions match TRBD1. In germline, CDR1 is SGHNT, CDR2 YYREEE (reference sequence). This CDR3 is built from 14 residues. Trimming cost V 4 bases and J 5 bases; bases outside gene matches: 7. CDR3 residues: CASSTQGAGTEAFF. CDR3 nucleotide sequence: TGTGCCAGCAGCACTCAGGGGGCCGGTACTGAAGCTTTCTTT.

This clone turned up a few times. The chain carries TRBV28 and TRBJ2-1; 13 bases are a match to TRBD2. Germline values: CDR1 MDHEN, CDR2 SYDVKM. This CDR3 spans 19 amino acids. V dropped 3 bases and J dropped 0; count of bases not matched to a gene: 8. The CDR3 region is CASSFRTSGRRGSYNEQFF. CDR3 DNA sequence: TGTGCCAGCAGTTTCCGGACTAGCGGGAGACGAGGCTCCTACAATGAGCAGTTCTTC.

The chain employs TRBV7-3 and TRBJ2-7; 9 bases are a match to TRBD2. V shed 5 bases and J 3 bases; nucleotides not matched to a gene: 11. The CDR3 length is 16 residues. Germline V gene data show CDR1 as SGHTA and CDR2 as FQGTGA. DNA for the CDR3: TGTGCCAGCAGCCCGAACGGGGCTAGCGGGGTCTACGAGCAGTACTTC. It specifies CASSPNGASGVYEQYF. Complete variable domain (other parts from reference TRBV7-3 and TRBJ2-7): GAGVSQTPSNKVTEKGKYVELRCDPISGHTALYWYRQSLGQGPEFLIYFQGTGAADDSGLPNDRFFAVRPEGSVSTLKIQRTERGDSAVYLCASSPNGASGVYEQYFGPGTRLTVT.

The chain carries TRBV7-9 and TRBJ2-1, with TRBD1 identical over 7 bases. The J segment lost 3 bases and the V segment lost 5 bases, leaving 16 bases of the junction unmatched. CDR3 size: 18 residues. CDR1 and CDR2 (germline): SEHNR, FQNEAQ (reference sequence). As DNA, the CDR3 is TGTGCCAGCAGCACCACGGGGACAGTAAAGATTAACTACAATGAGCAGTTCTTC. Translated, it gives CASSTTGTVKINYNEQFF.

V is TRBV7-2 and J is TRBJ2-7; 10 nucleotides line up with TRBD2. V gave up 5 bases and J gave up 6 bases; unmatched junction bases: 7. In germline, CDR1 is SGHTA, CDR2 FQGNSA. The CDR3 loop spans 14 amino acids. CDR3 loop: CASSPLAGGREQYF. For the CDR3, the DNA is TGTGCCAGCAGCCCTTTAGCGGGAGGTCGCGAGCAGTACTTC. The whole variable domain, remainder taken from reference TRBV7-2 and TRBJ2-7, is GAGVSQSPSNKVTEKGKDVELRCDPISGHTALYWYRQSLGQGLEFLIYFQGNSAPDKSGLPSDRFSAERTGGSVSTLTIQRTQQEDSAVYLCASSPLAGGREQYFGPGTRLTVT.

This clone has only one observation. J is TRBJ1-1 and V is TRBV30; maybe TRBD1 (6 bases). CDR3 length: 11 residues. Germline-derived CDR1 and CDR2 are GTSNPN and SVGIG (reference sequence). V dropped 7 bases and J dropped 3 bases, with 9 bases sitting between them. The CDR3 sequence: CASDSDTEAFF. The CDR3 DNA follows: TGTGCCTCGGACAGCGACACTGAAGCTTTCTTT.

The CDR3 bases are TGTGCCAGCAGCTCCCCTCCAGGTTCGGCCCAGTACTTC. Protein product: CASSSPPGSAQYF. This rearrangement joins TRBV7-9 to TRBJ2-5; D gene unclear. This CDR3 is built from 13 residues. Trimming took off 4 bases at V and 9 bases at J, with 15 bases between the two ends. Germline V CDR1 and CDR2: SEHNR, FQNEAQ (reference sequence).

V and J are TRBV6-5 and TRBJ2-7; no definite D call. V was pared by 0 bases and J by 1 base, with 10 bases between. The CDR3 sequence is 15 residues long. CDR1 and CDR2 from the germline V gene are MNHEY and SVGAGI. CDR3 residues: CASSYSQTGSYEQYF. Written as DNA, the CDR3 is TGTGCCAGCAGTTACTCCCAGACTGGTTCCTACGAGCAGTACTTC.

This clone was detected only a few times. This rearrangement joins TRBV5-3 to TRBJ2-7, with TRBD1 matching 10 bases. TRBV5-3 is sorted into the ORF group, with uncertain function. CDR3 length equals 18 residues. V trimming: 4 bases; J trimming: 3 bases; junction bases outside the gene matches: 16. CDR3 residues: CARSNLRDRGLGNYEQYF. Here the CDR3 DNA reads TGTGCCAGAAGCAATCTCCGGGACAGGGGATTAGGAAACTACGAGCAGTACTTC.

The J gene is TRBJ2-7, the V gene TRBV5-1; tentative D call: TRBD1 (6 bases). The CDR3 runs to 14 residues. The germline V and J ends were trimmed by 4 bases and 0 bases, with 11 bases remaining between them. Germline values: CDR1 SGHRS, CDR2 YFSETQ. This chain's CDR3 is CASSPQDSSYEQYF. CDR3 DNA: TGCGCCAGCAGCCCACAGGACAGCTCCTACGAGCAGTACTTC.

The chain uses TRBV7-8 and TRBJ2-7, with 9 bases aligning to TRBD2. Germline V gene lookup returns CDR1 SGHVS and CDR2 FQNEAQ. The CDR3 is 15 amino acids. V trimming: 0 bases; J trimming: 6 bases; junction bases outside the gene matches: 6. The CDR3 spells CASSLASGSGSEQYF. The CDR3, as DNA: TGTGCCAGCAGCTTAGCGAGTGGTAGCGGGAGCGAGCAGTACTTC. The variable domain in full, with the rest retrieved from reference TRBV7-8 and TRBJ2-7, is GAGVSQSPRYKVAKRGQDVALRCDPISGHVSLFWYQQALGQGPEFLTYFQNEAQLDKSGLPSDRFFAERPEGSVSTLKIQRTQQEDSAVYLCASSLASGSGSEQYFGPGTRLTVT.

The CDR3 region has the DNA TGTGCCAGCAGTTTATCCCCCTGGACTAGCGGCACAGATACGCAGTATTTT. Its translation is CASSLSPWTSGTDTQYF. The chain has TRBV27 and TRBJ2-3; TRBD2 aligns across 9 bases. CDR3 length equals 17 residues. Germline CDR1 and CDR2: MNHEY and SMNVEV (reference sequence). V dropped 0 bases and J dropped 1; count of bases not matched to a gene: 5.

The V gene is TRBV7-8, the J gene TRBJ2-7; the match to TRBD1 covers 9 bases. J was trimmed by 1 base and V by 2 bases; bases with no gene match: 3. The CDR3 has 15 amino acids. Looked up from germline, CDR1 is SGHVS and CDR2 is FQNEAQ. The CDR3: CASSLKGTGSYEQYF. CDR3 nucleotide sequence: TGTGCCAGCAGCTTAAAGGGGACAGGGTCCTACGAGCAGTACTTC.

This rearrangement joins TRBV11-1 to TRBJ2-5; the D gene is possibly TRBD2 (5 bases). The CDR3 spans 13 residues. Germline V CDR1 and CDR2: SGHAT, FQDESV (reference sequence). V was shortened by 6 bases and J by 3 bases, with 11 bases between the two germline ends. In DNA, the CDR3 is TGTGCCAGCAGTCAGGACGGGGAAGAGACCCAGTACTTC. It yields the protein CASSQDGEETQYF.

This chain links TRBV2 with TRBJ2-7; 7 nucleotides line up with TRBD1. This CDR3 has 15 residues. The trim removed 3 bases at V and 3 bases at J, leaving 8 bases unmatched. In germline, CDR1 is SNHLY, CDR2 FYNNEI. Here the CDR3 reads CASSEETGNDYEQYF. CDR3 DNA sequence: TGTGCCAGCAGTGAGGAGACAGGGAATGACTACGAGCAGTACTTC.

The CDR3 loop reads CASSTTGGNSPLHF. In DNA form, the CDR3 reads TGCGCCAGCAGCACGACAGGGGGAAATTCACCCCTCCACTTT. The chain combines TRBV10-2 with TRBJ1-6; 9 nucleotides match TRBD1. The ends lost 6 bases at V and 7 bases at J; junction bases unmatched: 4. This CDR3 comprises 14 residues. Germline V gene sequence: CDR1 WSHSY, CDR2 SAAADI.

The rearrangement links TRBV5-1 to TRBJ2-3, with D possibly TRBD1 on 6 matching bases. CDR1 and CDR2 (germline): SGHRS, YFSETQ. CDR3 length: 14 residues. V gave up 3 bases and J gave up 1 base, with 9 bases separating them. The CDR3 sequence is CASSSRQGTDTQYF. The DNA for the CDR3 is TGCGCCAGCAGCTCGAGACAGGGCACAGATACGCAGTATTTT.